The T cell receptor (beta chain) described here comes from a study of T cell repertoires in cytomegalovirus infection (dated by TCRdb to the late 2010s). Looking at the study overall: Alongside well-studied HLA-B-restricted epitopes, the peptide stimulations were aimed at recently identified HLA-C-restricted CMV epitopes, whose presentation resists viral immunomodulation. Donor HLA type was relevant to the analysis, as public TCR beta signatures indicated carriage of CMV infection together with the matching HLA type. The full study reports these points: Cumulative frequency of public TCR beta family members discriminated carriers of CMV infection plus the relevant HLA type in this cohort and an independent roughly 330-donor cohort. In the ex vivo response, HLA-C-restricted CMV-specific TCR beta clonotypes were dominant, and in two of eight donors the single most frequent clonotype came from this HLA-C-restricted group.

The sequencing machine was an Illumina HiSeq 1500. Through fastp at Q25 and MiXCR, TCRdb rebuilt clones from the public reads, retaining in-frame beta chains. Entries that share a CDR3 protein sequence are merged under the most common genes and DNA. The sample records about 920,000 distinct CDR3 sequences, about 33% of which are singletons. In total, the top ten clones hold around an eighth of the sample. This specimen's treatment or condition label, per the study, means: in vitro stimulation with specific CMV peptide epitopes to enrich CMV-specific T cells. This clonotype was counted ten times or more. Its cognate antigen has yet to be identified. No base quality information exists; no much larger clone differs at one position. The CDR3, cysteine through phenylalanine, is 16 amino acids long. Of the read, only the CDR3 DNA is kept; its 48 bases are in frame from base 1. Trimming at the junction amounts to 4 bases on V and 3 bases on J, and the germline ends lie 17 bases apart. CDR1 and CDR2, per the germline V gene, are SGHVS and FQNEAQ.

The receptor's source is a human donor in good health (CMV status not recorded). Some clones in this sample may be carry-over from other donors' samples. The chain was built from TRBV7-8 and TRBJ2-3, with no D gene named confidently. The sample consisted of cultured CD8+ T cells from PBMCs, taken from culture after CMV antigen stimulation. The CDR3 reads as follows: CASSSRGRPETDTQYF. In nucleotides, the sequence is TGTGCCAGCAGCTCCCGTGGTAGACCGGAAACAGATACGCAGTATTTT.